This TCR beta chain was observed in a study of blood T cell repertoires in COVID-19. Turning to the study itself: Sites in the United States, Italy and Spain provided acute and convalescent COVID-19 samples. Sample material is recorded as cDNA or gDNA derived from T cells, B-cell-depleted T cells, or PBMCs.

Germline V gene data show CDR1 as LNHNV and CDR2 as YYDKDF (reference sequence). V was clipped by 1 base and J by 6 bases; unmatched bases: 4. The CDR3 consists of 14 residues. In the study's own analysis: From reference gene primer amplification, estimates of nucleated cell counts were derived. Assay used: immunoSEQ multiplex PCR; TCRdb lists only in-frame clones, some missing. The DNA gave D and trimming, while V, J and clone size come from that table. Of roughly 250,000 clones listed, 75% to 90% were seen once; the top ten hold around 7.8%. The sequence was collected from a human donor in a cohort sampled during active COVID-19. Sequencing was carried out using peripheral blood. The chain recombines TRBV15 with TRBJ1-1; 8 positions match TRBD1. The chain's CDR3 is CATSRGTTGAEAFF. In DNA form, the CDR3 reads TGTGCCACCAGCAGAGGGACGACAGGGGCTGAAGCTTTCTTT.